Below, one TCR beta chain is given with its context. This entry is derived from a study of PD-1 blockade in classical Hodgkin lymphoma. Produced via immunoSEQ multiplex PCR; TCRdb's table is partial and in-frame only. The table records about 61,000 clones, roughly 87% of them present only once. The CDR3 covers 14 residues. Germline values: CDR1 MGHRA, CDR2 YSYEKL. The V end lost 4 bases, the J end lost 10 bases, and 16 bases lay between the germline ends. Described time point: cycle 4 day 1 (C4D1), after around six weeks of nivolumab. Brentuximab vedotin exposure varied, and every patient relapsed after autologous stem cell transplantation.

The gene calls are TRBV4-1 and TRBJ1-4; D remains ambiguous. The TCR sequence derives from a human donor with classical Hodgkin lymphoma. Sequencing was performed on peripheral blood mononuclear cells (PBMCs), taken before the fourth cycle of nivolumab. CDR3 region: CASSRGGVEGKLFF. The DNA of the CDR3 is TGCGCCAGCAGCCGCGGCGGGGTTGAGGGAAAACTGTTTTTT.